Each of the 12 T cell receptor beta chains below was sequenced from the same sample in a study of shared clonotypes between healthy human individuals. Sequencing used immunoSEQ multiplex PCR; TCRdb keeps in-frame clones, though not all of them. The sample has 2 million to 2.5 million clones, about 90% seen once. Sequenced: naive CD4+ T cells from PBMCs. The subset is: CD45RA+ positively selected. These receptors were taken from a man younger than 35 in good health. Some clones in this sample may be carry-over from other donors' samples.

The V gene is TRBV9, the J gene TRBJ2-2; tentatively, D is TRBD2 (5 bases). Germline CDR1 and CDR2: SGDLS and YYNGEE. CDR3 size: 16 residues. Trimming shortened V by 4 bases and J by 3 bases, and 16 bases separated the two germline ends. CDR3 sequence (DNA): TGTGCCAGCAGCCAAGGTTGGGGAGAACACACCGGGGAGCTGTTTTTT. The encoded protein is CASSQGWGEHTGELFF.

The chain combines TRBV23-1 with TRBJ2-7, with 8 bases lining up with TRBD1. TRBV23-1 is recorded as an ORF, its role being uncertain. V was clipped by 7 bases and J by 3 bases; unmatched bases: 20. There are 18 residues in the CDR3. CDR3 residues: CASNPTAAGTGDRYEQYF. In DNA form, the CDR3 reads TGCGCCAGCAACCCAACTGCGGCCGGGACAGGAGATCGCTACGAGCAGTACTTC.

V gene TRBV9 combines with J gene TRBJ2-1; D may be TRBD1 or TRBD2 (5 bases each). The CDR3 runs to 15 residues. The germline V gene has CDR1 SGDLS and CDR2 YYNGEE. V lost 4 bases, J lost 8 bases, and 19 bases lay in between. CDR3 loop: CASSSTLAEGHEQFF. CDR3 DNA: TGTGCCAGCAGCTCCACACTTGCCGAGGGGCATGAGCAGTTCTTC.

The gene calls are TRBV9 and TRBJ2-2; perhaps TRBD1 as D (5 bases). Trimming took off 4 bases at V and 0 bases at J, with 10 bases between the two ends. Germline lookup yields CDR1 SGDLS and CDR2 YYNGEE. The CDR3 totals 15 residues. In nucleotides, the CDR3 is TGTGCCAGCAGCACCGAAGGGGCGAACACCGGGGAGCTGTTTTTT. This sequence encodes CASSTEGANTGELFF.

This chain uses TRBV7-9 with TRBJ2-1; 10 nucleotides line up with TRBD2. The germline CDR1 and CDR2 sequences are SEHNR and FQNEAQ (reference sequence). The trim removed 4 bases at V and 10 bases at J, leaving 10 bases unmatched. The CDR3 consists of 15 residues. This CDR3 is CASSSPGTSVREQFF. The CDR3 DNA is TGTGCCAGCAGCTCCCCCGGGACTAGCGTGCGAGAGCAGTTCTTC.

V is TRBV11-2 and J is TRBJ2-5; D not resolved. CDR1 and CDR2 (germline): SGHAT, FQNNGV. V dropped 2 bases and J dropped 4 bases, with 8 bases sitting between them. CDR3 length: 13 amino acids. CDR3 sequence: CASSLRRRETQYF. The CDR3 DNA sequence: TGTGCCAGCAGCTTAAGAAGGAGAGAGACCCAGTACTTC.

The genes are TRBV30 and TRBJ2-6, with unresolved D. Germline V lookup: CDR1 GTSNPN, CDR2 SVGIG (reference sequence). V was shortened by 3 bases and J by 4 bases, with 10 bases between the two germline ends. The CDR3 loop spans 14 amino acids. The CDR3 region is CAWSHSAGANVLTF. The CDR3 coding sequence is TGTGCCTGGAGCCATTCAGCGGGGGCCAACGTCCTGACTTTC.

Details on this clone: A junction end diverges from the germline sequence, so it may reflect a read error. The chain joins TRBV28 to TRBJ2-2; TRBD2 aligns across 10 bases. Germline assignment: CDR1 MDHEN and CDR2 SYDVKM. The CDR3 consists of 16 residues. CDR3 nucleotide sequence: TGTGCCAACAGTAGGGCTAGCGGGAGTATGCCCGGGGAGCTGTTTTTT. Amino acid sequence: CANSRASGSMPGELFF. The whole variable domain, remainder taken from reference TRBV28 and TRBJ2-2, is DVKVTQSSRYLVKRTGEKVFLECVQDMDHENMFWYRQDPGLGLRLIYFSYDVKMKEKGDIPEGYSVSREKKERFSLILESASTNQTSMYLCANSRASGSMPGELFFGEGSRLTVL.

The rearrangement links TRBV6-6 to TRBJ1-2; TRBD1 might be the D (6 bases). The CDR3 spans 14 residues. Germline CDR1 and CDR2: MNHNY and SVGAGI (reference sequence). The ends were cut back, 6 bases at V and 4 bases at J, with 15 bases in the middle. The CDR3 protein is CASSPDSRSYGYTF. The CDR3 DNA follows: TGTGCCAGCAGCCCGGACAGTCGCTCCTATGGCTACACCTTC.

Details on this clone: The same CDR3 is also encoded by other DNA sequences in this sample. The J gene is TRBJ1-2, the V gene TRBV29-1; D is perhaps TRBD1 (5 bases). This CDR3 region has 12 residues. Germline values: CDR1 SQVTM, CDR2 ANQGSEA. Trimming left V 1 base short and J 8 bases short, with 11 bases between. CDR3 sequence: CSVEAGGGGYTF. Here the CDR3 DNA reads TGCAGCGTTGAAGCCGGGGGAGGCGGCTACACCTTC. The full variable domain, with the rest looked up from reference TRBV29-1 and TRBJ1-2, is SAVISQKPSRDICQRGTSLTIQCQVDSQVTMMFWYRQQPGQSLTLIATANQGSEATYESGFVIDKFPISRPNLTFSTLTVSNMSPEDSSIYLCSVEAGGGGYTFGSGTRLTVV.

The chain combines TRBV4-1 with TRBJ1-3; D gene unclear. This CDR3 has 17 residues. In germline, CDR1 is MGHRA, CDR2 YSYEKL. Trimming cost V 0 bases and J 0 bases, with 12 bases left between them. The CDR3 nucleotides are TGCGCCAGCAGCCAAGATCGACTGGGCCTCTCTGGAAACACCATATATTTT. Translating gives CASSQDRLGLSGNTIYF.

The V gene is TRBV19, the J gene TRBJ1-3; a weak D match, TRBD1 (5 bases). The V gene's germline CDR1 is LNHDA and CDR2 SQIVND (reference sequence). This CDR3 comprises 14 residues. The V gene lost 8 bases and the J gene lost 2 bases, with 13 bases spanning the gap. For the CDR3, the DNA is TGTGCCAGTCGAAAGGTGGGGGCTGGAAACACCATATATTTT. Its translation is CASRKVGAGNTIYF.